This TCR beta chain was sequenced for a study of Ad26.COV2.S vaccination and SARS-CoV-2 variants. This sample's treatment: 15 to 20 received Ad26.COV2.S at low or high dose, single or two shots; five or six received placebo; per-sample allocation not given. It was on day 63 after the first vaccine or placebo injection that samples were taken. Recruitment in Boston yielded a donor of adult age, 18-55 years. Assay used: immunoSEQ multiplex PCR; TCRdb lists only in-frame clones, some missing. The sample consists of some 320,000 clones, around 84% of them appearing once. V was shortened by 8 bases and J by 5 bases, with 16 bases between the two germline ends. The CDR3 is 13 residues long. Germline lookup yields CDR1 MNHEY and CDR2 SVGAGI. This clone was found once.

The V call is TRBV6-5, the J call TRBJ2-7; D may be TRBD1 (6 bases). This sample comprised peripheral blood, obtained in a trial of Ad26.COV2.S vaccine versus placebo. The sequence came from a person between 18 and 59 years old who received the Ad26.COV2.S COVID-19 vaccine or a placebo. The CDR3 sequence is CASAPQGLNEQYF. The CDR3 bases are TGTGCCAGCGCCCCTCAGGGGTTGAACGAGCAGTACTTC.